The 24 T cell receptor beta chains below were found in one sample sequenced in a study of long-term antiretroviral therapy in people with HIV. The assay used was immunoSEQ (version v3.0), run at survey level. This table comes from immunoSEQ multiplex PCR, and its TCRdb copy is limited to in-frame clones, with some not included. The sample contains about 20,000 clones, 65% to 85% of which appear only once. Sequencing used unsorted PBMCs, obtained 0.6 years after starting antiretroviral therapy. These receptors were obtained from a woman aged 18-29 years with HIV.

V usage is TRBV5-1 and J usage is TRBJ1-2, with a weak D call TRBD1 (6 bases). From germline, CDR1 is SGHRS and CDR2 YFSETQ. The length of the CDR3 is 15 residues. V was pared by 0 bases and J by 4 bases, with 13 bases between. DNA for the CDR3: TGCGCCAGCAGCTTGGACTTAGGGGGGGCCTATGGCTACACCTTC. Protein: CASSLDLGGAYGYTF. Looking up the rest from reference TRBV5-1 and TRBJ1-2 gives the full variable domain: KAGVTQTPRYLIKTRGQQVTLSCSPISGHRSVSWYQQTPGQGLQFLFEYFSETQRNKGNFPGRFSGRQFSNSRSEMNVSTLELGDSALYLCASSLDLGGAYGYTFGSGTRLTVV.

The rearrangement links TRBV27 to TRBJ2-7; TRBD2 is a possible D gene (5 bases). Trimming left V 4 bases short and J 1 base short, with 11 bases between. CDR1 and CDR2 from the germline V gene are MNHEY and SMNVEV (reference sequence). CDR3 length: 14 amino acids. CDR3: CASSSPGISYEQYF. CDR3 nucleotides: TGTGCCAGCAGTTCTCCGGGGATTTCCTACGAGCAGTACTTC.

The chain has TRBV2 and TRBJ2-3; tentative D call: TRBD1 (6 bases). V was trimmed by 4 bases and J by 3 bases, leaving 11 bases between them. From germline, CDR1 is SNHLY and CDR2 FYNNEI. The CDR3 extends over 14 amino acids. CDR3 in amino acids: CASSGGQFTDTQYF. The DNA for the CDR3 is TGTGCCAGCAGTGGAGGACAGTTTACAGATACGCAGTATTTT.

V gene TRBV5-6 combines with J gene TRBJ1-2; D is uncertain. The germline gives CDR1 SGHDT, CDR2 YYEEEE. Trimming removed 2 bases at V and 1 base at J, with 9 bases between. This CDR3 is built from 14 residues. The CDR3 protein is CASSLVAVNYGYTF. The CDR3 DNA reads as TGTGCCAGCAGCTTAGTTGCGGTTAACTATGGCTACACCTTC.

This chain uses TRBV30 with TRBJ2-5; 8 bases match TRBD2. V lost 2 bases, J lost 2 bases, and 10 bases stayed unmatched. Germline V CDR1 and CDR2: GTSNPN, SVGIG (reference sequence). There are 16 residues in the CDR3. CDR3 coding DNA: TGTGCCTGGAGTTTGGTGCGGGGGGCTAGTCAAGAGACCCAGTACTTC. Protein sequence: CAWSLVRGASQETQYF.

This sequence joins TRBV27 and TRBJ1-1; no reliable D call. The CDR3 is 14 amino acids. Trimming shortened V by 0 bases and J by 5 bases, and 10 bases separated the two germline ends. In germline, CDR1 is MNHEY, CDR2 SMNVEV (reference sequence). CDR3 in DNA: TGTGCCAGCAGTTTATCTCCCTATGGGACTGAAGCTTTCTTT. Translated: CASSLSPYGTEAFF.

This chain joins TRBV27 and TRBJ2-2, with 11 nucleotides matching TRBD1. The CDR3 has 14 amino acids. J gave up 5 bases and V 6 bases, and 2 bases lay outside the gene matches. The V gene's germline CDR1 is MNHEY and CDR2 SMNVEV (reference sequence). CDR3 sequence (DNA): TGTGCCAGCAGGGACAGGGGGCTTACCGGGGAGCTGTTTTTT. It specifies CASRDRGLTGELFF.

The rearrangement joins TRBV6-5 to TRBJ1-2; the D is unclear. Germline CDR1 reads MNHEY; CDR2 reads SVGAGI. The CDR3 has 13 amino acids. Trimming shortened V by 7 bases and J by 8 bases, and 17 bases separated the two germline ends. The CDR3 nucleotides read TGTGCCAGCACCACCGGGCGGGTGGACGGCTACACCTTC. Amino acid sequence: CASTTGRVDGYTF.

The rearrangement uses TRBV18 and TRBJ1-5, with D unclear. Trimming stripped 2 bases from V and 5 bases from J, with 10 bases between. The CDR3 contains 14 residues. Germline CDR1 reads KGHSH; CDR2 reads LQKENI. The CDR3 loop is CASSPAGGYQPQHF. CDR3 coding DNA: TGTGCCAGCTCACCAGCAGGAGGGTATCAGCCCCAGCATTTT.

V gene TRBV29-1 combines with J gene TRBJ2-7, with D possibly matching TRBD1 (5 bases). This CDR3 has 12 amino acids. CDR1 and CDR2 (germline): SQVTM, ANQGSEA. Trimming shortened V by 4 bases and J by 0 bases, and 7 bases separated the two germline ends. CDR3 loop: CSVATDSYEQYF. CDR3 DNA sequence: TGCAGCGTTGCGACAGACTCCTACGAGCAGTACTTC.

The chain is built from TRBV28 and TRBJ1-2; maybe TRBD1 (5 bases). The CDR3 spans 14 residues. CDR1 MDHEN and CDR2 SYDVKM come from the germline V gene. V lost 10 bases to trimming and J lost 4 bases, with 19 bases between them. CDR3 region: CATLNEGKGYGYTF. DNA for the CDR3: TGTGCCACCTTGAATGAGGGGAAAGGCTATGGCTACACCTTC.

The chain links TRBV9 to TRBJ2-3; D is undetermined. In germline, CDR1 is SGDLS, CDR2 YYNGEE. Between the trimmed V and J ends, which lost 0 bases and 9 bases, there was a span of 8 bases. The CDR3 is made up of 12 amino acids. The CDR3 DNA reads TGTGCCAGCAGCGTAGAAGGGATAACGCAGTATTTT. Translation gives CASSVEGITQYF.

For the CDR3, the DNA is TGTGCCAGCTCACCACGGCCGCAGAGTTCCTACGAGCAGTACTTC. Translating gives CASSPRPQSSYEQYF. V is TRBV18 and J is TRBJ2-7; the D is unclear. The CDR3 runs to 15 residues. Trimming pared 1 base from V and 1 base from J, leaving 11 bases between. Germline CDR1 reads KGHSH; CDR2 reads LQKENI.

CDR3 region: CASSYGTGIPEAFF. CDR3 nucleotide sequence: TGCGCCAGCAGCTACGGGACAGGGATCCCTGAAGCTTTCTTT. The V and J genes are TRBV5-1 and TRBJ1-1; the match to TRBD1 covers 9 bases. With 3 bases clipped from V and 6 bases from J, the junction kept 6 bases outside the gene matches. The CDR3 is 14 amino acids. Germline loops: CDR1 SGHRS, CDR2 YFSETQ.

By sample fraction, this clone is medium-sized. This chain joins TRBV7-8 and TRBJ1-2; D is unresolved. Germline CDR1 SGHVS, CDR2 FQNEAQ. The CDR3 consists of 15 residues. Trimming stripped 4 bases from V and 4 bases from J, with 16 bases between. CDR3 bases: TGTGCCAGCAGCTCACCGGAAGGGAATGGCTATGGCTACACCTTC. Its protein product is CASSSPEGNGYGYTF.

This chain connects TRBV2 to TRBJ1-1, with 7 positions matching TRBD1. This CDR3 region has 16 residues. The V segment lost 4 bases and the J segment 4 bases; nucleotides outside the gene matches: 12. CDR1 is SNHLY, CDR2 FYNNEI, per germline. The CDR3 DNA is TGTGCCAGCAGTGGCGAGACAGGGTTAATCCGCACTGAAGCTTTCTTT. This sequence encodes CASSGETGLIRTEAFF.

The chain uses TRBV7-2 and TRBJ1-5; 9 bases align to TRBD1. The junction had 5 bases not matched to a gene; V was cut back by 5 bases and J by 6 bases. The CDR3 has 14 amino acids. The germline gives CDR1 SGHTA, CDR2 FQGNSA. DNA for the CDR3: TGTGCCAGCAGCGCGACAGGGGGGACTCAGCCCCAGCATTTT. It specifies CASSATGGTQPQHF.

V and J are TRBV5-1 and TRBJ2-5, with a possible D match to TRBD1 (5 bases). The CDR3 length is 17 residues. V gave up 0 bases and J gave up 5 bases, with 20 bases separating them. CDR1 is SGHRS and CDR2 is YFSETQ in the germline V gene. CDR3 DNA sequence: TGCGCCAGCAGCTTGGACGGACACCAGCCCCCAGTGGAGACCCAGTACTTC. This encodes CASSLDGHQPPVETQYF.

J is TRBJ2-7 and V is TRBV10-3; D is uncertain. Trimming removed 0 bases from V and 1 base from J, with 7 bases in between. Germline V gene lookup returns CDR1 ENHRY and CDR2 SYGVKD. The CDR3 contains 14 residues. The CDR3 is CAISESARSYEQYF. The CDR3, as DNA: TGTGCCATCAGTGAGTCCGCCAGGTCCTACGAGCAGTACTTC.

The chain employs TRBV13 and TRBJ2-3, with TRBD1 as a possible D gene (5 bases). V was clipped by 2 bases and J by 2 bases, with 14 bases between them. There are 16 residues in the CDR3. The germline V gene encodes CDR1 PRHDT and CDR2 FYEKMQ (reference sequence). CDR3 coding DNA: TGTGCCAGCAGCTTATCTGAAACAGGATTCACAGATACGCAGTATTTT. It codes for CASSLSETGFTDTQYF.

The J gene is TRBJ1-2, the V gene TRBV5-5; no clear D gene. Trimming shortened V by 5 bases and J by 4 bases, and 21 bases separated the two germline ends. CDR1 is SGHKS, CDR2 YYEKEE, per germline (reference sequence). This CDR3 is built from 16 residues. CDR3 coding DNA: TGTGCCAGCAGTCCCACCGGGGTAACCTTCGGCTATGGCTACACCTTC. Translating gives CASSPTGVTFGYGYTF.

The J gene is TRBJ2-7, the V gene TRBV11-2; 9 nucleotides agree with TRBD2. The CDR3 is 16 residues long. From germline, CDR1 is SGHAT and CDR2 FQNNGV. V dropped 0 bases and J dropped 1; count of bases not matched to a gene: 4. In DNA, the CDR3 is TGTGCCAGCAGCTTAGATAGGAGCGGGGGGTCCTACGAGCAGTACTTC. Translated: CASSLDRSGGSYEQYF.

V and J are TRBV6-1 and TRBJ1-1, with no clear D. Germline CDR1 MNHNS, CDR2 SASEGT. V lost 7 bases to trimming and J lost 1 base, with 16 bases between them. This CDR3 contains 15 residues. CDR3 in amino acids: CASTLLQAPNTEAFF. The CDR3 DNA follows: TGTGCCAGCACCCTTTTGCAGGCCCCGAACACTGAAGCTTTCTTT.

The rearrangement uses TRBV9 and TRBJ2-3, with D tentatively TRBD1 or TRBD2 (6 bases each). V was shortened by 3 bases and J by 5 bases, with 10 bases between the two germline ends. CDR1 and CDR2 from the germline V gene are SGDLS and YYNGEE. This CDR3 spans 13 amino acids. CDR3 sequence: CASSGGGLDTQYF. CDR3 DNA sequence: TGTGCCAGCAGCGGAGGGGGGCTAGATACGCAGTATTTT.